The 32 T cell receptor beta chains below come from one sample, sequenced in a study of shared clonotypes between healthy human individuals. Measured with immunoSEQ multiplex PCR; TCRdb has only the in-frame clones, and not every one. The repertoire consists of roughly 2.2 million clones, with more than 80% occurring once and the leading ten covering 0.3% to 0.4%. The sequenced sample consisted of naive CD4+ T cells from PBMCs. Subset indicated: CD45RA+ positively selected. These receptors came from a man between 18 and 35 years old in good health. Some clones in this sample may be carry-over from other donors' samples.

The rearrangement joins TRBV9 to TRBJ1-4, with D maybe TRBD1 (6 bases). The germline gives CDR1 SGDLS, CDR2 YYNGEE. The V end was cut by 2 bases, the J end by 3 bases, with 11 bases between. This CDR3 has 15 amino acids. The CDR3 spells CASSVTGMANEKLFF. CDR3 sequence (DNA): TGTGCCAGCAGCGTTACAGGGATGGCTAATGAAAAACTGTTTTTT.

CDR3 sequence reads: CASSLEAGGVTGELFF. DNA for the CDR3: TGTGCCAGCAGCTTAGAGGCAGGGGGCGTCACCGGGGAGCTGTTTTTT. The rearrangement joins TRBV7-9 to TRBJ2-2; 8 positions agree with TRBD1. V was clipped by 1 base and J by 4 bases; unmatched bases: 5. The CDR3 has 16 residues. Germline assignment: CDR1 SEHNR and CDR2 FQNEAQ (reference sequence).

Comments on this clone: Other DNA sequences in this sample translate to the same CDR3. This chain connects TRBV5-1 to TRBJ2-5; tentatively, D is TRBD2 (6 bases). V was pared by 0 bases and J by 2 bases, with 11 bases between. The germline gives CDR1 SGHRS, CDR2 YFSETQ. This CDR3 has 15 amino acids. The CDR3 nucleotides read TGCGCCAGCAGCTTGGCCGGGAGTCGACAAGAGACCCAGTACTTC. It encodes CASSLAGSRQETQYF.

The chain links TRBV30 to TRBJ1-1, with D possibly being TRBD1 (6 bases). The CDR3 runs to 13 residues. CDR1 is GTSNPN and CDR2 is SVGIG in the germline V gene (reference sequence). V was cut by 4 bases and J by 3 bases, with 12 bases left in between. The chain's CDR3 is CAWTYRVDTEAFF. DNA of the CDR3: TGTGCCTGGACGTACAGGGTAGACACTGAAGCTTTCTTT.

This rearrangement joins TRBV6-5 to TRBJ2-1; perhaps TRBD2 as D (6 bases). The germline V gene has CDR1 MNHEY and CDR2 SVGAGI. The CDR3 length is 15 residues. The V end was cut by 5 bases, the J end by 9 bases, with 20 bases between. The CDR3 nucleotides read TGTGCCAGCAGTCCCCCCGGAGGGAGAAGGGGTGAGCAGTTCTTC. This codes for CASSPPGGRRGEQFF.

The gene calls are TRBV4-2 and TRBJ2-1; a weak D match, TRBD1 (5 bases). V was cut by 6 bases and J by 2 bases, with 17 bases left in between. The CDR3 is 16 residues long. Germline CDR1 and CDR2: LGHNA and YNFKEQ. As DNA, the CDR3 is TGTGCCAGCAGGTTCACCGGCAGCAGGGCCTACAATGAGCAGTTCTTC. Translation: CASRFTGSRAYNEQFF.

This clone was seen a single time. This sequence joins TRBV5-1 and TRBJ2-1; 8 bases match TRBD2. Trimming took 3 bases from V and 0 from J; bases not matched to a gene: 8. This CDR3 spans 17 amino acids. The germline V gene has CDR1 SGHRS and CDR2 YFSETQ. CDR3 sequence (DNA): TGCGCCAGCAGCTCCTCACTAGCGGAAAGCTCCTACAATGAGCAGTTCTTC. This sequence encodes CASSSSLAESSYNEQFF. Full variable domain (outside the CDR3, taken from reference TRBV5-1 and TRBJ2-1): KAGVTQTPRYLIKTRGQQVTLSCSPISGHRSVSWYQQTPGQGLQFLFEYFSETQRNKGNFPGRFSGRQFSNSRSEMNVSTLELGDSALYLCASSSSLAESSYNEQFFGPGTRLTVL.

The J gene is TRBJ1-2, the V gene TRBV9; no firm D call. Germline loops: CDR1 SGDLS, CDR2 YYNGEE. The ends were cut back, 3 bases at V and 0 bases at J, with 12 bases in the middle. The CDR3 has 15 amino acids. The CDR3 sequence is CASSGAGESNYGYTF. CDR3 nucleotides: TGTGCCAGCAGCGGAGCAGGAGAGTCTAACTATGGCTACACCTTC.

The chain is built from TRBV28 and TRBJ1-1; D is possibly TRBD1 (5 bases). The V gene lost 3 bases and the J gene lost 11 bases, with 16 bases spanning the gap. Germline V gene lookup returns CDR1 MDHEN and CDR2 SYDVKM. The CDR3 spans 13 residues. The CDR3 region has the DNA TGTGCCAGCAGTTTTTCAAGGGACTTTTACGCTTTCTTT. It translates to CASSFSRDFYAFF.

V and J are TRBV7-2 and TRBJ1-3, with 8 bases identical to TRBD1. J gave up 4 bases and V 5 bases, and 10 bases lay outside the gene matches. The CDR3 is 16 amino acids. Germline-derived CDR1 and CDR2 are SGHTA and FQGNSA. The CDR3 is CASSPGQGIAGNTIYF. The CDR3 DNA follows: TGTGCCAGCAGCCCCGGACAGGGTATAGCAGGAAACACCATATATTTT.

This chain links TRBV5-1 with TRBJ2-7, with D possibly being TRBD1 (5 bases). Germline V gene sequence: CDR1 SGHRS, CDR2 YFSETQ. Trimming took 0 bases from V and 2 from J, leaving 12 bases between them. The CDR3 spans 15 residues. The CDR3 coding sequence is TGCGCCAGCAGCTTGGGTCTAGGGGTGGCCTACGAGCAGTACTTC. Its translation: CASSLGLGVAYEQYF.

This chain connects TRBV6-6 to TRBJ2-7; 7 positions match TRBD2. This CDR3 spans 15 amino acids. Trimming cost V 6 bases and J 2 bases; bases outside gene matches: 10. CDR1 and CDR2 (germline): MNHNY, SVGAGI (reference sequence). Here the CDR3 DNA reads TGTGCCAGCAGCACCAGTGGCGGGAGCACCTACGAGCAGTACTTC. Its translation is CASSTSGGSTYEQYF.

CDR3 DNA: TGTGCCAGCAGCCGAACCGGGACTTCGAACACCGGGGAGCTGTTTTTT. It codes for CASSRTGTSNTGELFF. This chain joins TRBV9 and TRBJ2-2; tentative D call: TRBD2 (6 bases). The germline CDR1 and CDR2 sequences are SGDLS and YYNGEE. Trimming took 4 bases from V and 0 from J, leaving 13 bases between them. The length of the CDR3 is 16 residues. The full variable domain, with the rest looked up from reference TRBV9 and TRBJ2-2, is DSGVTQTPKHLITATGQRVTLRCSPRSGDLSVYWYQQSLDQGLQFLIQYYNGEERAKGNILERFSAQQFPDLHSELNLSSLELGDSALYFCASSRTGTSNTGELFFGEGSRLTVL.

The rearrangement joins TRBV7-3 to TRBJ2-1; 7 bases are a match to TRBD2. CDR1 and CDR2 (germline): SGHTA, FQGTGA. V was clipped by 1 base and J by 3 bases; unmatched bases: 9. This CDR3 comprises 17 residues. Written as DNA, the CDR3 is TGTGCCAGCAGCTTAATCCCCCTTAGCGGGCTCTACAATGAGCAGTTCTTC. As protein: CASSLIPLSGLYNEQFF.

V and J are TRBV7-8 and TRBJ1-3; D is undetermined. The CDR3 consists of 14 residues. Germline CDR1 and CDR2: SGHVS and FQNEAQ. The V gene lost 2 bases and the J gene lost 4 bases, with 9 bases spanning the gap. This chain's CDR3 is CASSLLGPGNTIYF. The CDR3 nucleotides are TGTGCCAGCAGCTTATTGGGTCCAGGAAACACCATATATTTT.

This clone was observed a single time. The chain couples TRBV5-4 to TRBJ2-3, with D possibly TRBD1 on 5 matching bases. The germline V gene has CDR1 SGHNT and CDR2 YYREEE (reference sequence). Trimming shortened V by 0 bases and J by 4 bases, and 15 bases separated the two germline ends. The CDR3 loop spans 16 amino acids. The CDR3 DNA reads TGTGCCAGCAGCTTGGTTACCCCTAGGGGTGCAGATACGCAGTATTTT. Protein product: CASSLVTPRGADTQYF.

Only one count was recorded for this clone. V usage is TRBV28 and J usage is TRBJ2-1; TRBD2 is a possible D gene (5 bases). V lost 2 bases to trimming and J lost 11 bases, with 13 bases between them. The CDR3 totals 13 residues. Germline V gene data show CDR1 as MDHEN and CDR2 as SYDVKM. The CDR3: CASSLRTPGKQFF. CDR3 DNA: TGTGCCAGCAGTTTACGTACACCGGGGAAGCAGTTCTTC.

This clone was seen a handful of times. This chain uses TRBV28 with TRBJ2-7; 9 positions match TRBD2. In germline, CDR1 is MDHEN, CDR2 SYDVKM. With 6 bases clipped from V and 4 bases from J, the junction kept 7 bases outside the gene matches. The CDR3 is 14 residues long. CDR3 sequence (DNA): TGTGCCAGCAGGGTAGCGGGAGCTAGGTACGAGCAGTACTTC. It encodes CASRVAGARYEQYF.

The gene calls are TRBV7-9 and TRBJ2-5; tentatively, D is TRBD1 or TRBD2 (5 bases each). Trimming shortened V by 0 bases and J by 2 bases, and 16 bases separated the two germline ends. Germline assignment: CDR1 SEHNR and CDR2 FQNEAQ (reference sequence). This CDR3 is 17 amino acids long. CDR3 coding DNA: TGTGCCAGCAGCTTAGCCACCCCCGGGGCAGGACAAGAGACCCAGTACTTC. Protein sequence: CASSLATPGAGQETQYF.

The V call is TRBV10-1, the J call TRBJ2-3; 10 positions agree with TRBD1. The germline V gene has CDR1 WNHNN and CDR2 SYGVQD (reference sequence). The CDR3 contains 13 residues. The V segment lost 8 bases and the J segment 6 bases; nucleotides outside the gene matches: 5. This chain's CDR3 is CASSRQGADTQYF. For the CDR3, the DNA is TGCGCCAGCTCTCGACAGGGGGCGGATACGCAGTATTTT.

The chain has TRBV2 and TRBJ2-1; unclear D gene. This CDR3 has 13 amino acids. Germline lookup yields CDR1 SNHLY and CDR2 FYNNEI. The ends were cut back, 1 base at V and 7 bases at J, with 8 bases in the middle. The CDR3 DNA reads as TGTGCCAGCAGTGAAGGGTCTTCTAATGAGCAGTTCTTC. Protein: CASSEGSSNEQFF.

The chain couples TRBV5-1 to TRBJ2-1; no clear D gene. Trimming left V 4 bases short and J 6 bases short, with 11 bases between. The germline V gene encodes CDR1 SGHRS and CDR2 YFSETQ. CDR3 length: 13 residues. The CDR3 reads CASSTSTGNEQFF. CDR3 nucleotide sequence: TGCGCCAGCAGCACCTCGACTGGCAATGAGCAGTTCTTC.

The J gene is TRBJ2-3, the V gene TRBV19, with D perhaps matching TRBD1 (5 bases). Germline CDR1 is LNHDA and CDR2 is SQIVND (reference sequence). The germline V and J ends were trimmed by 11 bases and 0 bases, with 15 bases remaining between them. This CDR3 is 14 amino acids long. The CDR3 loop is CASAGPASTDTQYF. CDR3 nucleotide sequence: TGTGCCTCGGCAGGGCCCGCTAGCACAGATACGCAGTATTTT.

This clone occurred once. This chain uses TRBV27 with TRBJ2-7; D unclear. CDR1 is MNHEY and CDR2 is SMNVEV in the germline V gene (reference sequence). The CDR3 totals 10 residues. The CDR3 DNA reads as TGTGTCGTCCGGCCCTACGAGCAGTACTTC. Amino acids: CVVRPYEQYF.

This sequence joins TRBV4-2 and TRBJ2-7; 8 bases are shared with TRBD2. This CDR3 region has 16 residues. The junction had 4 bases not matched to a gene; V was cut back by 0 bases and J by 0 bases. Germline CDR1 LGHNA, CDR2 YNFKEQ. This chain's CDR3 is CASSQDAGRASYEQYF. The CDR3 DNA reads as TGTGCCAGCAGCCAAGACGCCGGGAGGGCCTCCTACGAGCAGTACTTC.

The rearrangement joins TRBV6-1 to TRBJ1-5; D call uncertain. CDR1 MNHNS and CDR2 SASEGT come from the germline V gene. V was clipped by 7 bases and J by 8 bases, with 15 bases between them. The CDR3 is made up of 13 amino acids. The CDR3 is CASIGLGRKPQHF. The CDR3 nucleotides read TGTGCCAGCATCGGATTGGGGAGGAAGCCCCAGCATTTT.

This chain uses TRBV5-4 with TRBJ2-5, with TRBD2 matching over 8 bases. The CDR3 is 16 amino acids. Germline values: CDR1 SGHNT, CDR2 YYREEE (reference sequence). The J segment lost 1 base and the V segment lost 0 bases, leaving 5 bases of the junction unmatched. DNA for the CDR3: TGTGCCAGCAGCTTGGGGAGACTAGCGCTCCAAGAGACCCAGTACTTC. Translation gives CASSLGRLALQETQYF.

This clone was picked up a small number of times. This chain connects TRBV2 to TRBJ1-5; D not certain. This CDR3 is 15 amino acids long. The ends were cut back, 5 bases at V and 0 bases at J, with 11 bases in the middle. Germline V lookup: CDR1 SNHLY, CDR2 FYNNEI. In nucleotides, the CDR3 is TGTGCCAGCAGTCCACAGCAGAATAGCAATCAGCCCCAGCATTTT. Protein product: CASSPQQNSNQPQHF.

V and J are TRBV15 and TRBJ2-2; the D gene is possibly TRBD2 (6 bases). The CDR3 covers 16 residues. CDR1 is LNHNV and CDR2 is YYDKDF in the germline V gene (reference sequence). V was trimmed by 5 bases and J by 5 bases, leaving 18 bases between them. CDR3 in DNA: TGTGCCACCAGCCTTACCCTGGCGGGACGGACCGGGGAGCTGTTTTTT. It is translated as CATSLTLAGRTGELFF.

The genes are TRBV5-4 and TRBJ2-1; 13 nucleotides line up with TRBD2. The CDR3 runs to 16 residues. V was clipped by 5 bases and J by 5 bases; unmatched bases: 7. Germline loops: CDR1 SGHNT, CDR2 YYREEE (reference sequence). As DNA, the CDR3 is TGTGCCAGCAGTTTCCCCGGGACTAGCGGGAACAATGAGCAGTTCTTC. This gives the protein CASSFPGTSGNNEQFF.

This clone was detected a few times. This chain connects TRBV6-5 to TRBJ1-1; 9 nucleotides match TRBD1. Trimming cost V 5 bases and J 5 bases; bases outside gene matches: 9. Looked up from germline, CDR1 is MNHEY and CDR2 is SVGAGI. The CDR3 sequence is 15 residues long. CDR3 amino acids: CASSARDRGFTEAFF. DNA for the CDR3: TGTGCCAGCAGTGCCCGAGACAGGGGGTTTACTGAAGCTTTCTTT.

Concerning this clone itself: Additional DNA sequences in this sample encode the identical CDR3. This chain uses TRBV2 with TRBJ1-1, with D tentatively TRBD1 (6 bases). The CDR3 is 13 amino acids. Trimming stripped 6 bases from V and 0 bases from J, with 8 bases between. Germline values: CDR1 SNHLY, CDR2 FYNNEI. CDR3 sequence: CASRDSLNTEAFF. The CDR3 DNA reads TGTGCCAGCAGGGACAGCTTGAACACTGAAGCTTTCTTT. The full variable domain, completed using reference TRBV2 and TRBJ1-1, is EPEVTQTPSHQVTQMGQEVILRCVPISNHLYFYWYRQILGQKVEFLVSFYNNEISEKSEIFDDQFSVERPDGSNFTLKIRSTKLEDSAMYFCASRDSLNTEAFFGQGTRLTVV.